A selection of T cell receptor beta chains follows, all from one sample in a study of immune characteristics of hereditary and idiopathic chronic pancreatitis. Method: immunoSEQ multiplex PCR; TCRdb's copy keeps in-frame clones and lacks some. The table lists more than 4,500 clones, approximately 80% of them singletons. Sample: pancreas tissue with hereditary chronic pancreatitis. All receptors derive from a human donor with chronic pancreatitis. Each CDR3 is given without its conserved first and last residue.

V	J	CDR3
TRBV14	TRBJ2-1	ASSQGPNRVSYNEQF
TRBV18	TRBJ1-4	ASSSGQGSGEKLF
TRBV4-1	TRBJ2-3	ASSQDFVIEGADTQY
TRBV6-5	TRBJ1-2	ASSYRGVDGYT
TRBV7-9	TRBJ2-1	ASSLTSVDNEQF
TRBV30	TRBJ2-5	AWAITTGGETQY
TRBV12-3/TRBV12-4	TRBJ1-2	ASSEGSYGYT
TRBV2	TRBJ1-5	ASSLGNQPQH
TRBV5-6	TRBJ2-6	ASSWGLTSGANVLT
TRBV3-1/TRBV3-2	TRBJ2-7	ASSQMGGEGQY
TRBV6-5	TRBJ1-5	ASSSGQLQPQH
TRBV6-5	TRBJ1-3	ASSYGRSGNTIY
TRBV5-1	TRBJ2-3	ASSLDGHTQY
TRBV27	TRBJ2-2	ASSPNSLNTGELF
TRBV7-8	TRBJ2-2	ASSLLGQTNTGELF
TRBV6-5	TRBJ2-1	ASSYYRGNHEQF
TRBV7-9	TRBJ2-3	ASSFQFGRETTSTDTQY
TRBV6-5	TRBJ1-6	ASSYGGTNSPLH
TRBV5-6	TRBJ2-1	ASSPGPYPYNEQF
TRBV27	TRBJ2-7	ASSRNRGRGNEQY
TRBV6-5	TRBJ1-1	ASSYSQGAGEAF
TRBV18	TRBJ2-5	ASSPEEVETQY